A selection of T cell receptor beta chains follows, all from one sample in a study of T cell repertoires in cytomegalovirus infection. For these TCRs, the target antigens are not known. In TCRdb, the reads were re-called with MiXCR into one record per CDR3 protein. There are approximately 910,000 distinct CDR3 sequences in the sample; around 30% occur only once, and about an eighth lies in the top ten. Material: cultured CD8+ T cells from PBMCs, obtained from culture after CMV antigen stimulation. These receptors were obtained from a human donor in good health (CMV status not recorded). Some clones in this sample may be carry-over from other donors' samples. CDR3s include the opening cysteine and the closing phenylalanine or tryptophan. The order of the fields is CDR3 DNA, CDR3 protein, D gene, J gene, CDR3 length, clone size, V gene. A D gene is named only where the DNA matches it firmly. Where a row states a size, it is once, few, many or the class of an expanded clone; other rows omit it.

CDR3 DNA: TGTGCCAGCAGTCCTTTATCTTACTCTGGGGCCAACGTCCTGACTTTC; CDR3 protein: CASSPLSYSGANVLTF; D gene: NA; J gene: TRBJ2-6; CDR3 length: 16; clone size: NA; V gene: TRBV2
CDR3 DNA: TGCAGTGCTAGAGATCAGTTTGGGGGGGGCATGGTCTCAGATACGCAGTATTTT; CDR3 protein: CSARDQFGGGMVSDTQYF; D gene: NA; J gene: TRBJ2-3; CDR3 length: 18; clone size: NA; V gene: TRBV20-1
CDR3 DNA: TGTGCCAGCAGCCCGAGTGGTAGGACAGGGATTCTGAACACTGAAGCTTTCTTT; CDR3 protein: CASSPSGRTGILNTEAFF; D gene: TRBD1; J gene: TRBJ1-1; CDR3 length: 18; clone size: many; V gene: TRBV6-1
CDR3 DNA: TGTGCCAGCAGTAAAACCGCAGGGTCTCGCTATGGCTACACCTTC; CDR3 protein: CASSKTAGSRYGYTF; D gene: NA; J gene: TRBJ1-2; CDR3 length: 15; clone size: NA; V gene: TRBV27
CDR3 DNA: TGTGCCAGCAGTGGGCTAGCGGGGTACTGGGAGACCCAGTACTTC; CDR3 protein: CASSGLAGYWETQYF; D gene: TRBD2; J gene: TRBJ2-5; CDR3 length: 15; clone size: many; V gene: TRBV7-6
CDR3 DNA: TGTGCCAGCAGTTTCTTCGGCTCTAGGGACAGCAAGATTTACAATGAGCAGTTCTTC; CDR3 protein: CASSFFGSRDSKIYNEQFF; D gene: TRBD1; J gene: TRBJ2-1; CDR3 length: 19; clone size: few; V gene: TRBV27
CDR3 DNA: TGTGCCAGCAGCGCGGACATACAAGAGACCCAGTACTTC; CDR3 protein: CASSADIQETQYF; D gene: NA; J gene: TRBJ2-5; CDR3 length: 13; clone size: many; V gene: TRBV7-2
CDR3 DNA: TGTGCCAGCAGCTTAGATGCGGGACTTTACGAGCAGTACTTC; CDR3 protein: CASSLDAGLYEQYF; D gene: NA; J gene: TRBJ2-7; CDR3 length: 14; clone size: NA; V gene: TRBV7-9
CDR3 DNA: TGTGCCAGCTCACCTAGGCTTGCAGGGAAGGACGACACTGAAGCTTTCTTT; CDR3 protein: CASSPRLAGKDDTEAFF; D gene: NA; J gene: TRBJ1-1; CDR3 length: 17; clone size: NA; V gene: TRBV18
CDR3 DNA: TGTGCCAGCAACATACAGGGGGCTAGCGGGGCTTCCTACAATGAGCAGTTCTTC; CDR3 protein: CASNIQGASGASYNEQFF; D gene: NA; J gene: TRBJ2-1; CDR3 length: 18; clone size: NA; V gene: TRBV12-3/TRBV12-4